The T cell receptor beta chain described here comes from a study of T-cell memory formation after mild COVID-19 (dated by TCRdb to the early 2020s). With respect to the entire study: TCR sequence clusters from the two donors were largely donor specific. T-cell clones expanding and contracting after mild COVID-19 in a couple of donors were tracked by longitudinal TCRalpha and TCRbeta repertoire sequencing. The cohort comprised two young, previously healthy adult volunteers, one female and one male. Summary of the overall study and its limitations: The study covered only a couple of mild cases, and larger cohorts including severe cases with pre-infection samples were considered necessary. Contracting CD4+ clones were located mainly in the CM and EM memory subsets, whereas CD8+ clones were found to be enriched in EMRA. SARS-CoV-2 specificity of the second-wave clones peaking on day 37 was not confirmed. Balanced CD4/CD8 phenotypes were observed for clones contracting from day 15 to 85, whereas a bias towards CD4+ was observed for a second wave of clones expanding from day 15 to 37. Some responding clones were found in pre-infection memory, which suggests that pre-existing cross-reactive memory T cells took part in the SARS-CoV-2 response.

The reads were generated on an Illumina NovaSeq 6000. TCRalpha and TCRbeta cDNA libraries were built by 5'RACE with constant-segment primers, adding sample barcodes and unique molecular identifiers. RNA was extracted from every sample with Trizol reagent. Amplification of the libraries took two PCR steps, and the second step added a second sample barcode plus Illumina TruSeq adapters. The libraries were sequenced on an Illumina NovaSeq using 2 x 150 bp paired-end reads. Under the source paper's analysis protocol: With migec v1.2.7, reads were demultiplexed and then collapsed into UMI-guided consensus sequences. Using mixcr v2.1.11, the UMI consensuses were aligned to TRA and TRB V and J templates and assembled into clonotypes. Clonotypes were classified as expanded or contracted when called significant by both edgeR and NoisET, with noise models trained on biological replicates. edgeR calls used a false discovery rate-adjusted p below 0.01 and a log2 fold-change threshold of 1. PCA with hierarchical clustering of max-normalized trajectories of the 1000 most abundant clonotypes was used as exploratory dynamics analysis. Separately sequenced CD4+ and CD8+ repertoires were used to assign a CD4 or CD8 phenotype to each responding clone. TCRdb reanalyzed the raw reads on its own, using fastp at Q25 for trimming and MiXCR for clone calling, and kept in-frame beta chains. Records with the same CDR3 protein are collapsed into one entry carrying the most frequent genes and DNA. What appears here as the V and J calls and clone size reflects TCRdb's work, not the paper's. The sample data list fewer than 350,000 distinct CDR3 sequences, and more than 13% of these were observed just once. The top ten clones comprise roughly a fifth of the sample.

As regards this clonotype: Its antigen specificity is not known. Within one base of it there is no much larger clone, and no base qualities were kept.

PBMCs were isolated by Ficoll-Paque density gradient centrifugation. The CDR3 numbers 15 residues from cysteine through phenylalanine. Kept here is only the CDR3 DNA, which spans 45 bases and is read in frame from base 1. Trimming takes 3 bases off V and 1 base off J; junction bases not matched to a gene: 2. The germline V gene supplies CDR1 KGHSH and CDR2 LQKENI. The sequence joins TRBV18 to TRBJ2-2; 7 middle bases align to TRBD1. The clonotype originates from a man between 18 and 29 years old who had mild COVID-19 (a few samples of this study predate the infection). The sample titles of this study are shuffled in the database, so cell type and time point are left out; the donor was told from shared clones. Sequencing used PBMCs or a T cell subset sorted from them (not recorded which). In nucleotide form, the sequence is TGTGCCAGCTCACCCTACAGGGGGAACACCGGGGAGCTGTTTTTT. This encodes CASSPYRGNTGELFF.